Sequencing of this T cell receptor beta chain was carried out in a study of T cell repertoires in ileal Crohn's disease. The table came from immunoSEQ multiplex PCR; TCRdb's copy has only in-frame clones and leaves some out. The repertoire holds some 7,000 clones, 60% to 75% seen once, with 15% to 20% in the top ten. Findings of the study overall: High-frequency clones were more common in sorted CD8 than CD4 cells.

This clone was counted between two and nine times. Its antigen is not identified. The sample taken for sequencing was ileal tissue. The clonotype originates from an adult with Crohn's disease.

This chain's CDR3 is CASSFPLQGPPYEQYF. CDR3 DNA sequence: TGTGCCAGCAGTTTTCCCCTACAGGGACCTCCCTACGAGCAGTACTTC. The chain uses TRBV28 and TRBJ2-7; D is perhaps TRBD1 (6 bases). The germline V gene encodes CDR1 MDHEN and CDR2 SYDVKM. The CDR3 length is 16 residues. Trimming stripped 3 bases from V and 2 bases from J, with 17 bases between.